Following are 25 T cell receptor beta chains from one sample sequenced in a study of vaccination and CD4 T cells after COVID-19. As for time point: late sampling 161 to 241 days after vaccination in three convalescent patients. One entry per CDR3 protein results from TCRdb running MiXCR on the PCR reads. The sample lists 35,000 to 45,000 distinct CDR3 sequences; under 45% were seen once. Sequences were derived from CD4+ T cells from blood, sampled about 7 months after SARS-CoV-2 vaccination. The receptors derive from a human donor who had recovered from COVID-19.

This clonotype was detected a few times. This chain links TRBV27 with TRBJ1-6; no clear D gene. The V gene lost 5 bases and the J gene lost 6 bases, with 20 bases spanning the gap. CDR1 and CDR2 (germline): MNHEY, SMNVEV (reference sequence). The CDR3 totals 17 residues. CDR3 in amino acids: CASSPGSNVNANSPLHF. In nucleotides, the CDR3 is TGTGCCAGCAGTCCGGGCAGTAACGTAAACGCTAATTCACCCCTCCACTTT.

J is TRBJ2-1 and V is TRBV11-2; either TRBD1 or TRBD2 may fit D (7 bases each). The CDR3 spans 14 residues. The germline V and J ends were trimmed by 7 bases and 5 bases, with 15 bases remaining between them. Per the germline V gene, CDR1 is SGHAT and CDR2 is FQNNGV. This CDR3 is CASNQGGRDNEQFF. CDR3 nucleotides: TGTGCCAGCAACCAGGGGGGGCGAGACAATGAGCAGTTCTTC.

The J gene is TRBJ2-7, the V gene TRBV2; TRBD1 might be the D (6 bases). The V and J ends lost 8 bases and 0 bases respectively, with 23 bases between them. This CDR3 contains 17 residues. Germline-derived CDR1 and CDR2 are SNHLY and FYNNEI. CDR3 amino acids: CASLRDTGLEASYEQYF. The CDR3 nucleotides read TGTGCCAGCCTACGTGATACAGGGTTAGAGGCCTCCTACGAGCAGTACTTC.

The DNA of the CDR3 is TGTGCCAGCAGCTTTCCCGGGACAGGGGTTTACGAGCAGTACTTC. Encoded protein: CASSFPGTGVYEQYF. The gene calls are TRBV7-8 and TRBJ2-7; 10 bases align to TRBD1. Unmatched junction bases numbered 6, after V lost 3 bases and J lost 4 bases. From germline, CDR1 is SGHVS and CDR2 FQNEAQ. This CDR3 has 15 amino acids. Combining the CDR3 with reference TRBV7-8 and TRBJ2-7 gives the whole variable domain GAGVSQSPRYKVAKRGQDVALRCDPISGHVSLFWYQQALGQGPEFLTYFQNEAQLDKSGLPSDRFFAERPEGSVSTLKIQRTQQEDSAVYLCASSFPGTGVYEQYFGPGTRLTVT.

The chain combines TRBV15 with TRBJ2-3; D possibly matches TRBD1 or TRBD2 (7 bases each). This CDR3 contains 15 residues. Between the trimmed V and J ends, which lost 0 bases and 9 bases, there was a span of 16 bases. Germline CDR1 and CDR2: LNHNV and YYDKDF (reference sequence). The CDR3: CATSRDPGGGGTQYF. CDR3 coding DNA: TGTGCCACCAGCAGAGATCCAGGGGGAGGGGGGACGCAGTATTTT.

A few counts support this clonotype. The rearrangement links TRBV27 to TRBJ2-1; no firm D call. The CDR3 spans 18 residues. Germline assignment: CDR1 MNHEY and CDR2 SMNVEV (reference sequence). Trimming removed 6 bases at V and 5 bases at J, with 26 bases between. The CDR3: CASSERPRWLGDHNEQFF. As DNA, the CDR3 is TGTGCCAGCAGCGAACGACCCAGGTGGCTAGGCGACCACAATGAGCAGTTCTTC.

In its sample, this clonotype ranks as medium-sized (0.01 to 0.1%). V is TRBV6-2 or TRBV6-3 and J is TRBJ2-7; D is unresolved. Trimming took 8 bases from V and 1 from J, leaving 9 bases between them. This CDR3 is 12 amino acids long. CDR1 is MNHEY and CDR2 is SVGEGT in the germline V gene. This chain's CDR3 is CASGAGSYEQYF. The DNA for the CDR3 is TGTGCCAGCGGTGCCGGATCCTACGAGCAGTACTTC.

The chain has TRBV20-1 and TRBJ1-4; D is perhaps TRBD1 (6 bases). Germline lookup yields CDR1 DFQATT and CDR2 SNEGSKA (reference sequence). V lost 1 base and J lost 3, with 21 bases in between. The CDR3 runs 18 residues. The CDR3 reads CSARGYLQGGLANEKLFF. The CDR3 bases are TGCAGTGCTAGAGGGTACCTACAGGGCGGTTTGGCTAATGAAAAACTGTTTTTT.

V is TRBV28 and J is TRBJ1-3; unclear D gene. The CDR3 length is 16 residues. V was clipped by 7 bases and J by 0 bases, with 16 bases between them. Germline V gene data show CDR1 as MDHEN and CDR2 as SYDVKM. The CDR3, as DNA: TGTGCCAGCACCACTCACTTGGACTTCTCTGGAAACACCATATATTTT. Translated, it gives CASTTHLDFSGNTIYF.

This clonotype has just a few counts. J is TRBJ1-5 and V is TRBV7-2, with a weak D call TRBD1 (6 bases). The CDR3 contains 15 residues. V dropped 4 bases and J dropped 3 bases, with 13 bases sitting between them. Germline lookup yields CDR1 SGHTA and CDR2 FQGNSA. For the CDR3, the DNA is TGTGCCAGCAGCTACGGACAGCCATCCAATCAGCCCCAGCATTTT. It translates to CASSYGQPSNQPQHF.

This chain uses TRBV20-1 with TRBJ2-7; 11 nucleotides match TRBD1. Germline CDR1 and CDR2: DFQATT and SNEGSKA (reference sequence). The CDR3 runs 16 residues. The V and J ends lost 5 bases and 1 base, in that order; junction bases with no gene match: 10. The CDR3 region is CSAGIGTGGRSYEQYF. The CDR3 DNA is TGCAGTGCTGGGATCGGGACAGGGGGTAGGTCCTACGAGCAGTACTTC.

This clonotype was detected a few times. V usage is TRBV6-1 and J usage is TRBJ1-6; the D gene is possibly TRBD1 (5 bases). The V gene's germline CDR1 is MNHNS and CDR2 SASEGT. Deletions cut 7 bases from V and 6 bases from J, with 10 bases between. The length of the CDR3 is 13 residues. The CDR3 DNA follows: TGTGCCAGCAAAGACAGCGGTAATTCACCCCTCCACTTT. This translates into CASKDSGNSPLHF.

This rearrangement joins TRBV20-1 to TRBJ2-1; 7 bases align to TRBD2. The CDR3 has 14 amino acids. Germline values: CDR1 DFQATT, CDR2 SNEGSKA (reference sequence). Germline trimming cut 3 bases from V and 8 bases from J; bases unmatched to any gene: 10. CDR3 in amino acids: CSARLQTSTYEQFF. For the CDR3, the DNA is TGCAGTGCTAGGCTTCAGACTAGCACGTATGAGCAGTTCTTC.

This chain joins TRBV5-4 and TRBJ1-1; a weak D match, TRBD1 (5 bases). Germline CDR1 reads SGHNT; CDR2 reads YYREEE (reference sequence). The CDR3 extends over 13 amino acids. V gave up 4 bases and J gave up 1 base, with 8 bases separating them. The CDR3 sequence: CASSRRGNTEAFF. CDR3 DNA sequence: TGTGCCAGCAGCCGGAGGGGGAACACTGAAGCTTTCTTT.

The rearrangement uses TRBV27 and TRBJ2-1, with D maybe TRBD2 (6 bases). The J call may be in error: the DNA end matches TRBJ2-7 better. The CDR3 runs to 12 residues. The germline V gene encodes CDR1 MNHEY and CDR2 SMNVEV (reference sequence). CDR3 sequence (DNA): TGTGCCAGCAGAGGAGGGGCACGGGAGCAGTACTTC. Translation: CASRGGAREQYF.

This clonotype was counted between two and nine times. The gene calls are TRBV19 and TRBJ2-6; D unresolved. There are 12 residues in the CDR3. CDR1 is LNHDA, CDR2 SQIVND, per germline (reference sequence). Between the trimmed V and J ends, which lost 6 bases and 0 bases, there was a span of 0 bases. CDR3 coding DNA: TGTGCCAGTAGCTCTGGGGCCAACGTCCTGACTTTC. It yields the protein CASSSGANVLTF. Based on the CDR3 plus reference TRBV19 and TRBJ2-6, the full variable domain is DGGITQSPKYLFRKEGQNVTLSCEQNLNHDAMYWYRQDPGQGLRLIYYSQIVNDFQKGDIAEGYSVSREKKESFPLTVTSAQKNPTAFYLCASSSGANVLTFGAGSRLTVL.

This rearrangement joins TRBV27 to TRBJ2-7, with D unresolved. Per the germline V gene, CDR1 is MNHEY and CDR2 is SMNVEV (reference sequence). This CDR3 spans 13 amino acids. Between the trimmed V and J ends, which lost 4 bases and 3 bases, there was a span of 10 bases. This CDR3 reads CASSYTDNYEQYF. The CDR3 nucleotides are TGTGCCAGCAGTTACACTGACAACTACGAGCAGTACTTC.

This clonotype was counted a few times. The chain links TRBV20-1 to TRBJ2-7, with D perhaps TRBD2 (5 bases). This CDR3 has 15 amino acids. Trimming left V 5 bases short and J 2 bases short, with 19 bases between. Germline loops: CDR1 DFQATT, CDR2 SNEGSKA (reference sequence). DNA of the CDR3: TGCAGTGCTTCAAATACCGGGGAGATCACCTACGAGCAGTACTTC. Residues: CSASNTGEITYEQYF.

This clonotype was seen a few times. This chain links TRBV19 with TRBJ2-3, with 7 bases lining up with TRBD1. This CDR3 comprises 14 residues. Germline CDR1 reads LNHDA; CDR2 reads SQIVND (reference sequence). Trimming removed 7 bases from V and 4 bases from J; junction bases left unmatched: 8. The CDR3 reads CASNRQGVADTQYF. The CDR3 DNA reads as TGTGCCAGTAATCGGCAGGGGGTGGCAGATACGCAGTATTTT.

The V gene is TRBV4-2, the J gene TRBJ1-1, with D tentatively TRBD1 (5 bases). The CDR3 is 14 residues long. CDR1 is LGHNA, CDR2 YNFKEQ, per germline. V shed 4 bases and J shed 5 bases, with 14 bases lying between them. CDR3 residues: CASSPQGLGTEAFF. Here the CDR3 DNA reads TGTGCCAGCAGCCCGCAGGGTTTAGGAACTGAAGCTTTCTTT.

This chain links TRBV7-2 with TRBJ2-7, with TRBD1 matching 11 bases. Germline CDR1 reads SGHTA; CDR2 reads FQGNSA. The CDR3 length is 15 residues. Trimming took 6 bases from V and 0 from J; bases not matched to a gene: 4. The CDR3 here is CASRYGTGGSYEQYF. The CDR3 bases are TGTGCCAGCAGGTACGGGACAGGGGGCTCCTACGAGCAGTACTTC.

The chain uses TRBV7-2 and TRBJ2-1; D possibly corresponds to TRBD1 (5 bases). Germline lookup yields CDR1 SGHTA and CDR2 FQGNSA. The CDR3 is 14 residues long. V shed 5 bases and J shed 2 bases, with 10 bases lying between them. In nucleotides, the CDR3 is TGTGCCAGCAGCGACAGCAGACCCTACAATGAGCAGTTCTTC. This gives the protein CASSDSRPYNEQFF.

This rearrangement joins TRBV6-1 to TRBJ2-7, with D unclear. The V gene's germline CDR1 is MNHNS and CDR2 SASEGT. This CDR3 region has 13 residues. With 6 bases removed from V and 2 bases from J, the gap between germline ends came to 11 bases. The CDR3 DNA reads TGTGCCAGCAGCCAAAGCGAGCCCTACGAGCAGTACTTC. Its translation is CASSQSEPYEQYF.

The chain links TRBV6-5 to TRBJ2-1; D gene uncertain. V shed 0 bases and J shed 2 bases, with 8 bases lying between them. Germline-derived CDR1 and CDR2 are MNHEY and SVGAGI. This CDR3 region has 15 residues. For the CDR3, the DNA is TGTGCCAGCAGTTACTCTGGTACAACCTACAATGAGCAGTTCTTC. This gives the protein CASSYSGTTYNEQFF.

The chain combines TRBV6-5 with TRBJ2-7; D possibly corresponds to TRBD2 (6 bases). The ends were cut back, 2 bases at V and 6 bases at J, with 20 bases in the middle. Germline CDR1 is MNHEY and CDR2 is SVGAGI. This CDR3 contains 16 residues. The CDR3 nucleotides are TGTGCCAGCAGTTACCCCCCGTACGGGGGAGGAAGCGAGCAGTACTTC. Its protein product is CASSYPPYGGGSEQYF.